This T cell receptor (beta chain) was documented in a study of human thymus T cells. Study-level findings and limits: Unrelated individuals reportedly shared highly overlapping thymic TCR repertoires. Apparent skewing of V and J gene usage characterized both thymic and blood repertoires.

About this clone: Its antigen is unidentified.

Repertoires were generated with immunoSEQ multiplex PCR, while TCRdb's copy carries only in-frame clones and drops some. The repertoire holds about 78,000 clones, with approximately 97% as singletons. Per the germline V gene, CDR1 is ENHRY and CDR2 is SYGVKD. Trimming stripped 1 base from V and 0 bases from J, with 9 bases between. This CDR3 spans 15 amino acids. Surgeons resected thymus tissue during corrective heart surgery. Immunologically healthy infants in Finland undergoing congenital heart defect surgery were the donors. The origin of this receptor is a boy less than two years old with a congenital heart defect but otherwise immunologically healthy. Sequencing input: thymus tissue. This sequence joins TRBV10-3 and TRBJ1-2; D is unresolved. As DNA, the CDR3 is TGTGCCATCAGTGAGTACGGCAGAACTAACTATGGCTACACCTTC. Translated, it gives CAISEYGRTNYGYTF.